These T cell receptor beta chains were read from a single sample in a study of cytomegalovirus exposure and HLA in healthy donors. Repertoires were generated with immunoSEQ multiplex PCR, while TCRdb's copy carries only in-frame clones and drops some. The data show around 220,000 clones, about 75% seen once. The sequenced sample was PBMCs. The receptors stem from a woman aged 30 to 39 in good health and CMV-seronegative. Each CDR3 is given with its conserved first and last residue. Fields, in order: J gene, V gene, D gene, clone size, CDR3 DNA, CDR3 protein. D genes are given only for firm matches. Not all rows give a size; the values are once, few, many and, for expanded clones, a class.

J: TRBJ1-1; V: TRBV5-5; D: NA; size: few; DNA: TGTGCCAGCAGCTTGGGTTCAGGCTCAGCTTTCTTT; CDR3: CASSLGSGSAFF
J: TRBJ2-1; V: TRBV7-3; D: NA; size: NA; DNA: TGTGCCAGCAGCTTAGCTAGCGCCACCCTCAATGAGCAGTTCTTC; CDR3: CASSLASATLNEQFF
J: TRBJ2-7; V: TRBV5-1; D: TRBD2; size: NA; DNA: TGCGCCAGCAGCTTGGGGACTAGCGGGAGAGAGGTCTACGAGCAGTACTTC; CDR3: CASSLGTSGREVYEQYF
J: TRBJ2-2; V: TRBV11-3; D: TRBD1; size: NA; DNA: TGTGCCAGCAGCCCCCAGGGGGTCGACGGCACCGGGGAGCTGTTTTTT; CDR3: CASSPQGVDGTGELFF
J: TRBJ1-2; V: TRBV5-1; D: TRBD1; size: NA; DNA: TGCGCCAGCAGCTTGGGTGAAAGACAGGGCCCCGCCTATGGCTACACCTTC; CDR3: CASSLGERQGPAYGYTF
J: TRBJ1-1; V: TRBV7-9; D: NA; size: NA; DNA: TGTGCCAGCAGCTTAGCCAGTCCTGAAGCTTTCTTT; CDR3: CASSLASPEAFF
J: TRBJ1-1; V: TRBV30; D: NA; size: NA; DNA: TGTGCCTGGAGTGTACGTACAGTCATGAACACTGAAGCTTTCTTT; CDR3: CAWSVRTVMNTEAFF
J: TRBJ2-3; V: TRBV5-8; D: TRBD2; size: NA; DNA: TGTGCCAGCAGGTGGGCTAGCGGGCTAAGCACAGATACGCAGTATTTT; CDR3: CASRWASGLSTDTQYF
J: TRBJ1-5; V: TRBV21-1; D: NA; size: NA; DNA: TGTGCCAGCAGCAGACTTAAACCCCACCATCAGCCCCAGCATTTT; CDR3: CASSRLKPHHQPQHF
J: TRBJ1-5; V: TRBV6-5; D: TRBD1; size: NA; DNA: TGTGCCAGCAGTGAACAGGGGGAAAATCAGCCCCAGCATTTT; CDR3: CASSEQGENQPQHF
J: TRBJ1-1; V: TRBV11-2; D: NA; size: NA; DNA: TGTGCCAGCAGCTTGCAGGTTGGGAGCACTGAAGCTTTCTTT; CDR3: CASSLQVGSTEAFF
J: TRBJ1-5; V: TRBV19; D: TRBD1; size: NA; DNA: TGTGCCAGTAGTCAAGGGGGCCGCAATCAGCCCCAGCATTTT; CDR3: CASSQGGRNQPQHF
J: TRBJ2-1; V: TRBV9; D: NA; size: NA; DNA: TGTGCCAGCAGCGTAGGGGCGGGCGGGGAAAATGAGCAGTTCTTC; CDR3: CASSVGAGGENEQFF
J: TRBJ2-6; V: TRBV7-8; D: TRBD1; size: NA; DNA: TGTGCCAGCAGCTTAGGGGACAGGGGAGGTGGGGCCAACGTCCTGACTTTC; CDR3: CASSLGDRGGGANVLTF
J: TRBJ2-2; V: TRBV18; D: TRBD2; size: few; DNA: TGTGCCAGCTCACCCCCCGGGGGGAAAACCGGGGAGCTGTTTTTT; CDR3: CASSPPGGKTGELFF
J: TRBJ2-7; V: TRBV29-1; D: NA; size: NA; DNA: TGCAGCGTTGGAGCCCGAGGAACCTACGAGCAGTACTTC; CDR3: CSVGARGTYEQYF
J: TRBJ1-3; V: TRBV30; D: NA; size: NA; DNA: TGTGCCTGGCGATTACAGGGAGGGGAAAACACCATATATTTT; CDR3: CAWRLQGGENTIYF
J: TRBJ2-7; V: TRBV10-1; D: NA; size: NA; DNA: TGCGCCAGCAGTGAGTCCGTATCCTACGAGCAGTACTTC; CDR3: CASSESVSYEQYF
J: TRBJ2-3; V: TRBV7-2; D: NA; size: once; DNA: TGTGCCACAACACCCAACAGGGTTGGCACAGATACGCAGTATTTT; CDR3: CATTPNRVGTDTQYF
J: TRBJ1-1; V: TRBV11-3; D: TRBD1; size: NA; DNA: TGTGCCAGCAGCTTAGTGGCAGGGGGAATAACTGAAGCTTTCTTT; CDR3: CASSLVAGGITEAFF
J: TRBJ1-1; V: TRBV5-1; D: NA; size: NA; DNA: TGCGCCAGCAGCTTGGGTCAGGGAGGGCCTGAAGCTTTCTTT; CDR3: CASSLGQGGPEAFF
J: TRBJ2-3; V: TRBV7-9; D: TRBD2; size: NA; DNA: TGTGCCAGCAGCTTAGCGACTAGCGGGGTTGATACGCAGTATTTT; CDR3: CASSLATSGVDTQYF
J: TRBJ2-7; V: TRBV30; D: NA; size: NA; DNA: TGTGCCTGGGCCCCCCTAGCCGACCTCTACGAGCAGTACTTC; CDR3: CAWAPLADLYEQYF
J: TRBJ1-6; V: TRBV18; D: NA; size: NA; DNA: TGTGCCGCCCGCAGGGGAGAGAATTCACCCCTCCACTTT; CDR3: CAARRGENSPLHF
J: TRBJ1-1; V: TRBV6-5; D: TRBD1; size: NA; DNA: TGTGCCAGCAGTTACTCGAGACAGGGGTACACTGAAGCTTTCTTT; CDR3: CASSYSRQGYTEAFF
J: TRBJ1-1; V: TRBV5-6; D: TRBD1; size: NA; DNA: TGTGCCAGCAGCTGGTGGACAGGGGGCGGTCACACTGAAGCTTTCTTT; CDR3: CASSWWTGGGHTEAFF
J: TRBJ2-3; V: TRBV14; D: TRBD2; size: NA; DNA: TGTGCCAGCAGCCCGTGGACTAGCGGGAGAACAGATACGCAGTATTTT; CDR3: CASSPWTSGRTDTQYF
J: TRBJ2-7; V: TRBV6-6; D: TRBD2; size: NA; DNA: TGTGCCAGCATAGAAGGGACTAGCGACTACGAGCAGTACTTC; CDR3: CASIEGTSDYEQYF
J: TRBJ2-5; V: TRBV2; D: TRBD2; size: few; DNA: TGTGCCAGCAACGGGGGAGGGGAGACCCAGTACTTC; CDR3: CASNGGGETQYF
J: TRBJ2-4; V: TRBV6-5; D: TRBD2; size: once; DNA: TGTGCCAGCTCTATAAGGGAGGGCGGTGGAGACATTCAGTACTTC; CDR3: CASSIREGGGDIQYF
J: TRBJ2-2; V: TRBV10-1; D: NA; size: NA; DNA: TGCGCCAGCAGTTCAGGGGACACCGGGGAGCTGTTTTTT; CDR3: CASSSGDTGELFF
J: TRBJ1-6; V: TRBV11-2; D: NA; size: NA; DNA: TGTGCCAGCAGCTCCCAGGGACACTATAATTCACCCCTCCACTTT; CDR3: CASSSQGHYNSPLHF
J: TRBJ2-7; V: TRBV7-9; D: NA; size: NA; DNA: TGTGCCAGCAGCTTATCGGAGAGGGACTACGAGCAGTACTTC; CDR3: CASSLSERDYEQYF
J: TRBJ1-1; V: TRBV5-3; D: NA; size: NA; DNA: TGTGCCAGAAGTTTTTGGAGGGGGGGCACTGAAGCTTTCTTT; CDR3: CARSFWRGGTEAFF
J: TRBJ2-7; V: TRBV7-9; D: TRBD2; size: NA; DNA: TGTGCCAGCAGCTTAGGGACTAGCAGGTCCTACGAGCAGTACTTC; CDR3: CASSLGTSRSYEQYF